This entry concerns a single T cell receptor beta chain. Antigen specificity is unknown. Sequencing targeted TCR beta in blood CD8+ and CD4+ T cells. TEMRA cells underwent FACS enrichment and CD8+ and CD4+ T cells underwent negative isolation. Per the germline V gene, CDR1 is MDHEN and CDR2 is SYDVKM. The length of the CDR3 is 17 residues. The V and J ends lost 5 bases and 2 bases respectively, with 19 bases between them. The sample belongs to a study of CD8 T cells in Susac syndrome. Study-wide points: That the number of individuals in its TCR sequencing and HLA analysis was relatively small was acknowledged by the study.

Roughly 0.45 to 1 ug RNA was reverse transcribed with random hexamers. Coverage of TCR beta CDR3 amplification by immunoSEQ multiplex PCR extended to 54 Vbeta and 13 Jbeta. TCRdb recomputed calls from the immunoSEQ multiplex PCR reads with MiXCR, one row per CDR3 protein. The sample has tens of thousands of distinct CDR3 sequences; roughly nine tenths are singletons. The rearrangement links TRBV28 to TRBJ2-4; maybe TRBD1 (7 bases). Source material: CD8+ T cells from PBMCs. The sequence derives from a human donor in good health. The CDR3 region has the DNA TGTGCCAGCAGTATCCAACAGGGGACTCTTTCCAAAAACATTCAGTACTTC. Translated: CASSIQQGTLSKNIQYF.